This T cell receptor (beta chain) was identified during a study of human T cells and chemical hapten exposure. Across the whole study: Throughout a study of approximately 5 months, patients underwent weekly scalp administration of diphenylcyclopropenone doses. Slight volume differences across pooled libraries mainly accounted for varying per-sample TCR yields.

Time point in this sample: patch test 3, about 24 weeks after DPC sensitization. Treatment reported: therapeutic diphenylcyclopropenone sensitization with weekly scalp DPC. In TCRdb, the RACE reads were re-called with MiXCR into one record per CDR3 protein. Found here are roughly 89,000 distinct CDR3 sequences, roughly 10% of them singletons; the top ten hold 0.8% to 1.2%. The CDR3 totals 17 residues. Trimming at V came to 0 bases and at J to 4 bases, leaving 8 bases not matched to a gene. The germline V gene has CDR1 SGDLS and CDR2 YYNGEE. The origin of this receptor is a woman in her thirties with alopecia areata. Some clones in this sample may be carry-over from other donors' samples. Sequenced material: whole blood, taken in connection with sensitization to the hapten diphenylcyclopropenone (DPC). The genes are TRBV9 and TRBJ2-3, with TRBD2 matching 10 bases. CDR3 protein: CASSVAAGGPVADTQYF. CDR3 nucleotides: TGTGCCAGCAGCGTAGCAGCGGGAGGGCCGGTTGCAGATACGCAGTATTTT.